The 8 T cell receptor beta chains listed next were all sequenced from one sample in a study of blood T cell repertoires in COVID-19. Using immunoSEQ multiplex PCR, the repertoire was profiled, and TCRdb retains in-frame clones only, with some absent. The data contain 100,000 to 120,000 clones, approximately 81% of them singletons. Sequenced material: peripheral blood. Receptors originate from a man aged 50 to 60 with acute or convalescent COVID-19.

This clone has a single count. V and J are TRBV2 and TRBJ1-2, with TRBD1 identical over 8 bases. The V segment lost 6 bases and the J segment 2 bases; nucleotides outside the gene matches: 5. The CDR3 has 14 residues. CDR1 and CDR2 (germline): SNHLY, FYNNEI. The CDR3 DNA reads TGTGCCAGCAGGGAACAGGGGGGCAACTATGGCTACACCTTC. Its protein product is CASREQGGNYGYTF.

J is TRBJ1-4 and V is TRBV5-4, with TRBD1 identical over 9 bases. Germline assignment: CDR1 SGHNT and CDR2 YYREEE (reference sequence). The V and J ends lost 4 bases and 15 bases, in that order; junction bases with no gene match: 10. CDR3 length: 13 residues. The CDR3 is CASSPGTGLGLFF. As DNA, the CDR3 is TGTGCCAGCAGCCCAGGGACAGGGCTTGGGTTGTTTTTT.

The chain carries TRBV3-1 (or the pseudogene TRBV3-2) and TRBJ2-7; TRBD2 agrees at 11 bases. Germline V gene sequence: CDR1 LGHDT, CDR2 YNNKEL (reference sequence). J lost 3 bases, V lost 4 bases, and 2 bases had no gene match. The CDR3 extends over 14 amino acids. The CDR3 loop is CASSRTSGGYEQYF. The DNA of the CDR3 is TGTGCCAGCAGCCGTACTAGCGGGGGCTACGAGCAGTACTTC.

J is TRBJ1-1 and V is TRBV5-1; a weak D match, TRBD1 (6 bases). V dropped 3 bases and J dropped 1 base, with 19 bases sitting between them. Germline CDR1 and CDR2: SGHRS and YFSETQ. CDR3 length: 17 residues. This CDR3 is CASSSRYTGSPNTEAFF. DNA of the CDR3: TGCGCCAGCAGCTCCAGATATACAGGGAGTCCGAACACTGAAGCTTTCTTT.

The V gene is TRBV27, the J gene TRBJ1-1; TRBD1 aligns across 10 bases. The CDR3 has 14 residues. Germline lookup yields CDR1 MNHEY and CDR2 SMNVEV (reference sequence). Germline trimming cut 5 bases from V and 4 bases from J; bases unmatched to any gene: 4. The CDR3 region has the DNA TGTGCCAGCAGTAGAGGACAGGGGGGCACTGAAGCTTTCTTT. Translation gives CASSRGQGGTEAFF.

The rearrangement joins TRBV29-1 to TRBJ2-7; 9 bases fit TRBD1. There are 13 residues in the CDR3. CDR1 SQVTM and CDR2 ANQGSEA come from the germline V gene. With V trimmed by 8 bases and J by 5 bases, 10 bases remained unmatched. CDR3: CSPGGTGMHEQYV. CDR3 sequence (DNA): TGCAGCCCCGGGGGGACAGGGATGCACGAGCAGTACGTC.

This chain uses TRBV7-2 with TRBJ1-5; D is ambiguous. V was pared by 5 bases and J by 4 bases, with 15 bases between. This CDR3 region has 15 residues. Germline V gives CDR1 SGHTA, CDR2 FQGNSA. In nucleotides, the CDR3 is TGTGCCAGCAGCCCCGGCAGCGGAATAAATCAGCCCCAGCATTTT. Encoded protein: CASSPGSGINQPQHF.

The chain employs TRBV9 and TRBJ1-1, with TRBD1 matching over 7 bases. The germline gives CDR1 SGDLS, CDR2 YYNGEE. Trimming cost V 4 bases and J 1 base; bases outside gene matches: 4. CDR3 length: 14 amino acids. CDR3 sequence: CASSPQGSNTEAFF. In nucleotides, the CDR3 is TGTGCCAGCAGCCCACAGGGGTCGAACACTGAAGCTTTCTTT. Full variable domain (rest looked up from reference TRBV9 and TRBJ1-1): DSGVTQTPKHLITATGQRVTLRCSPRSGDLSVYWYQQSLDQGLQFLIQYYNGEERAKGNILERFSAQQFPDLHSELNLSSLELGDSALYFCASSPQGSNTEAFFGQGTRLTVV.